A selection of T cell receptor beta chains follows, all from one sample in a study of shared clonotypes between healthy human individuals. Method: immunoSEQ multiplex PCR; TCRdb's copy keeps in-frame clones and lacks some. Here the sample spans more than 2,000,000 clones, more than 80% being singletons. The sequenced sample consisted of naive CD4+ T cells from PBMCs. Receptor source: a man younger than 30 in good health. Some clones in this sample may be carry-over from other donors' samples. The conserved cysteine and the conserved F or W are not part of the CDR3 here.

v_gene,j_gene,CDR3aa
TRBV10-3,TRBJ1-1,AIRLGGASGDTEAF
TRBV9,TRBJ1-2,ASSAMDYGYT
TRBV30,TRBJ2-3,AWSLWSSDTQY
TRBV5-1,TRBJ1-2,ASSLSEGSGYT
TRBV9,TRBJ2-2,ASSIQGGGSTGELF
TRBV9,TRBJ1-3,ASSVEPVSGNTIY
TRBV7-3,TRBJ2-1,ASSLGVGSYNEQF
TRBV19,TRBJ2-3,ASRAGLSTDTQY
TRBV7-2,TRBJ2-4,ASSNRQGAAFGIQY
TRBV2,TRBJ2-3,ASSGFFTDTQY
TRBV5-4,TRBJ2-1,ASSQRQGLPPGNEQF
TRBV7-2,TRBJ2-2,ASSFPVNTGELF
TRBV28,TRBJ2-1,ASTGTSGLDIHEQF
TRBV6-5,TRBJ1-4,ASSPQGRREKLF
TRBV5-5,TRBJ1-5,ASSLTHTSLSPQH
TRBV2,TRBJ1-1,ASSDRSPSGEVV
TRBV28,TRBJ1-2,ASSLGQGVYGYT
TRBV30,TRBJ1-1,AWSSLGSEAF
TRBV5-1,TRBJ2-1,ASSRAPISGSTYNEQF
TRBV7-8,TRBJ2-3,ASSLVPGASTDTQY
TRBV6-6,TRBJ2-1,ASNTRGEQF
TRBV11-3,TRBJ2-7,ASSFGGAYEQY
TRBV27,TRBJ1-2,ASRMGVDYGYT
TRBV5-4,TRBJ2-5,ASSSPGVSKETQY
TRBV5-8,TRBJ1-4,ASSFLQTLQEKLF
TRBV2,TRBJ1-6,ASSGTANSPLH
TRBV5-6,TRBJ1-1,ASSWDRNTEAF
TRBV18,TRBJ1-1,ASSPSAGQGGQAF
TRBV18,TRBJ2-2,ASSPPRRVTGELF
TRBV19,TRBJ2-3,ASRNSQGNTQY
TRBV2,TRBJ1-2,ASSGGSLIGGYT
TRBV27,TRBJ1-5,ASTLGEPQH
TRBV29-1,TRBJ1-1,SAMGTMNTEAF
TRBV6-5,TRBJ1-5,ASSPRQSGQPQH
TRBV7-3,TRBJ2-5,ASSSGTSGSGETQY
TRBV5-1,TRBJ1-1,ASSGGTGWNTEAF
TRBV19,TRBJ1-2,ASRTVGPWDGYT
TRBV28,TRBJ2-7,ATRKPDGTYEQY
TRBV7-2,TRBJ2-7,ASSLARENEQY
TRBV30,TRBJ1-2,ALGRNYGYT
TRBV12-5,TRBJ2-1,ASGPTRASYNEQF
TRBV5-1,TRBJ2-2,ASSLGPAGELF
TRBV9,TRBJ2-2,ASSGLAPNTGELF
TRBV27,TRBJ2-7,ASSLLRGGEQY
TRBV4-1,TRBJ2-6,ASSHPAEVLT
TRBV14,TRBJ2-5,ASSRMTGVRETQY
TRBV7-3,TRBJ1-1,ASSPTVSTEAF
TRBV19,TRBJ2-7,ASSISTSGRPYEQY
TRBV6-5,TRBJ2-2,ASRRLAGNTGELF
TRBV28,TRBJ1-5,ASSLQGTRDRPQH